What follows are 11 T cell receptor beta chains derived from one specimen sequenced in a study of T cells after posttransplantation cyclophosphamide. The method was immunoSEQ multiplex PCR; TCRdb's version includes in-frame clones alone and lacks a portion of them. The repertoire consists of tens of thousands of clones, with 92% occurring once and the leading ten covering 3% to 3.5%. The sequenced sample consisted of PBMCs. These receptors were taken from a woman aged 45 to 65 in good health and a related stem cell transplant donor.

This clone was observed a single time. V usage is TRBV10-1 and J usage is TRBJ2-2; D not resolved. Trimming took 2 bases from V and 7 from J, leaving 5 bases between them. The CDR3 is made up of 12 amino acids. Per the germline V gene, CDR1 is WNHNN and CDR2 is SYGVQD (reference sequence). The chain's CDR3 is CASSEIFGELFF. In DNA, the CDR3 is TGCGCCAGCAGTGAGATCTTCGGGGAGCTGTTTTTT.

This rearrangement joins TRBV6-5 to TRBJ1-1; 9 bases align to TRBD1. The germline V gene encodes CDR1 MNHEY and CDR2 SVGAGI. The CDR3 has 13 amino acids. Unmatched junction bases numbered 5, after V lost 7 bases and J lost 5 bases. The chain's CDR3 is CASTGTGRTEAFF. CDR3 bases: TGTGCCAGCACTGGGACAGGGAGGACTGAAGCTTTCTTT.

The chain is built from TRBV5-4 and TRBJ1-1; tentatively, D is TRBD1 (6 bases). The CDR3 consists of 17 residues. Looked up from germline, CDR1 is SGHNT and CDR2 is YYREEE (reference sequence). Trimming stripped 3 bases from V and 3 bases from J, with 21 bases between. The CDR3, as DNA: TGTGCCAGCAGCTCTCCGGGACAACGGGCGGGCGACACTGAAGCTTTCTTT. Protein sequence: CASSSPGQRAGDTEAFF.

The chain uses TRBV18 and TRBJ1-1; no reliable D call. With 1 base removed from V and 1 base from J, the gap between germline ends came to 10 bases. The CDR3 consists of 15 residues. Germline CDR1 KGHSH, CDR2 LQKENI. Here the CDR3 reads CASSPLPTPNTEAFF. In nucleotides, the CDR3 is TGTGCCAGCTCACCACTGCCGACACCGAACACTGAAGCTTTCTTT.

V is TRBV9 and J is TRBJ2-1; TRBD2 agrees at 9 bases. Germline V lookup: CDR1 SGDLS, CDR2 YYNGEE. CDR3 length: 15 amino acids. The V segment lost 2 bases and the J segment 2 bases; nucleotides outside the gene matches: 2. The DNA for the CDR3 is TGTGCCAGCAGCGTGAGCGGGGGGACCTACAATGAGCAGTTCTTC. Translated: CASSVSGGTYNEQFF. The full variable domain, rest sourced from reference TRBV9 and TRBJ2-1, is DSGVTQTPKHLITATGQRVTLRCSPRSGDLSVYWYQQSLDQGLQFLIQYYNGEERAKGNILERFSAQQFPDLHSELNLSSLELGDSALYFCASSVSGGTYNEQFFGPGTRLTVL.

CDR3 sequence (DNA): TGTGCCAGCAGCCAACAGGGGGCAACAGATACGCAGTATTTT. Amino acids: CASSQQGATDTQYF. The chain combines TRBV6-5 with TRBJ2-3; 9 bases map to TRBD1. Losses at the gene ends were 6 bases for V and 3 bases for J; bases not matched to a gene: 4. CDR1 is MNHEY, CDR2 SVGAGI, per germline. This CDR3 has 14 amino acids.

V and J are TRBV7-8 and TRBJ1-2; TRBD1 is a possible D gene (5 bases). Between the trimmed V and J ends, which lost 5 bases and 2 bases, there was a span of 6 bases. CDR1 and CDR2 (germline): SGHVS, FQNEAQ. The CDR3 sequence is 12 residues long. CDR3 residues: CASSDRNYGYTF. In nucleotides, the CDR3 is TGTGCCAGCAGCGACAGAAACTATGGCTACACCTTC.

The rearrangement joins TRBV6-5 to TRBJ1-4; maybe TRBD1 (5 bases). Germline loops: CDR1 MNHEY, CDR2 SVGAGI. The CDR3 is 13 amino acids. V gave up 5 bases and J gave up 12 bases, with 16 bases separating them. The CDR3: CASSHDSRKELFF. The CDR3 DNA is TGTGCCAGCAGTCACGACAGTCGAAAGGAACTGTTTTTT.

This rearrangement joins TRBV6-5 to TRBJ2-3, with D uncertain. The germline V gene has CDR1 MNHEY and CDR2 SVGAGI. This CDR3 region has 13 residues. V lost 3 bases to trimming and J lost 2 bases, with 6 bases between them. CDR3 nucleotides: TGTGCCAGCAGTTATGGCCCCACAGATACGCAGTATTTT. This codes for CASSYGPTDTQYF.

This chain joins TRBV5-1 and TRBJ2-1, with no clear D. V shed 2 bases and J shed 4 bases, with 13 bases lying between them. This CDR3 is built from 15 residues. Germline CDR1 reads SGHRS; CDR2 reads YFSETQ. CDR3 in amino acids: CASSFNGYQYNEQFF. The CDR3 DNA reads TGCGCCAGCAGCTTCAACGGGTACCAATACAATGAGCAGTTCTTC.

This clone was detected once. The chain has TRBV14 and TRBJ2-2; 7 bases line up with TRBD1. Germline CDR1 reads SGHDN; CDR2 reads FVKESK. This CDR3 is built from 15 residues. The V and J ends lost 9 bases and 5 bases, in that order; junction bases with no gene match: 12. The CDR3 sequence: CARDSTGTATGELFF. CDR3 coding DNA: TGTGCCAGAGATAGCACCGGGACAGCGACCGGGGAGCTGTTTTTT. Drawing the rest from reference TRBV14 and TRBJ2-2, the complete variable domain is EAGVTQFPSHSVIEKGQTVTLRCDPISGHDNLYWYRRVMGKEIKFLLHFVKESKQDESGMPNNRFLAERTGGTYSTLKVQPAELEDSGVYFCARDSTGTATGELFFGEGSRLTVL.